This TCR beta chain derives from a study of blood T cell repertoires in COVID-19. Whole-study context: Italy, Spain and the United States were the sources of the convalescent and acute COVID-19 samples. PBMCs, B-cell-depleted T cells, or T cells were the source of the cDNA or gDNA that made up the material.

Enrolment of Seattle patients took place during active infection, and they were followed longitudinally. Original processing notes: Amplification from reference gene primers served as the basis for estimated nucleated cell counts. TCRdb's copy holds only in-frame clones and misses some; the assay was immunoSEQ multiplex PCR. V and J calls and clone size are given by that table; D and trimming were obtained from the DNA. This repertoire shows fewer than 55,000 clones, around 86% found once; its top ten account for 20% to 25%. Germline values: CDR1 GTSNPN, CDR2 SVGIG (reference sequence). The CDR3 is 12 amino acids. V shed 1 base and J shed 9 bases, with 10 bases lying between them.

The rearrangement links TRBV30 to TRBJ2-4; weak D call: TRBD1 (6 bases). The origin of this receptor is an elderly woman with COVID-19, enrolled during active disease. The sample consisted of peripheral blood. CDR3 amino acids: CAWSGAGVIQYF. The CDR3, as DNA: TGTGCCTGGAGTGGGGCAGGGGTCATTCAGTACTTC.